The 21 T cell receptor beta chains below come from one sample, sequenced in a study of CD8+ T cells in alopecia areata. TCR sequencing used cDNA made by reverse transcription of extracted RNA. Libraries were prepared by immunoSEQ multiplex PCR; TCRdb keeps only in-frame clonotypes and omits some of them. The table includes around 100,000 clones, roughly two fifths detected once. Treatment described: oral pan-JAK inhibitor, 5-10 mg twice daily. The input for sequencing was CD8+ T cells sorted from blood, taken at week 24, from a patient treated with tofacitinib. These receptors were obtained from a human donor with alopecia areata.

This clone was recorded a few times. V gene TRBV6-4 combines with J gene TRBJ1-5; D gene ambiguous. CDR1 and CDR2 (germline): MRHNA, SNTAGT. This CDR3 is 13 amino acids long. Trimming took off 3 bases at V and 1 base at J, with 4 bases between the two ends. CDR3 coding DNA: TGTGCCAGCAGTGAGGGAAGCAATCAGCCCCAGCATTTT. Its translation: CASSEGSNQPQHF.

The chain links TRBV19 to TRBJ2-3; a possible D gene is TRBD1 (5 bases). The ends were cut back, 6 bases at V and 0 bases at J, with 7 bases in the middle. The germline V gene encodes CDR1 LNHDA and CDR2 SQIVND (reference sequence). This CDR3 region has 13 residues. The CDR3 bases are TGTGCCAGTAGGACAGATAGCACAGATACGCAGTATTTT. This encodes CASRTDSTDTQYF.

The rearrangement joins TRBV14 to TRBJ1-1; 8 bases fit TRBD1. Trimming cost V 4 bases and J 6 bases; bases outside gene matches: 16. The CDR3 sequence is 17 residues long. Germline V lookup: CDR1 SGHDN, CDR2 FVKESK. The CDR3 DNA sequence: TGTGCCAGCAGCCTTAGATTCCAGGGGGCGTGGATGGCTGAAGCTTTCTTT. Translation gives CASSLRFQGAWMAEAFF. The full variable domain, rest sourced from reference TRBV14 and TRBJ1-1, is EAGVTQFPSHSVIEKGQTVTLRCDPISGHDNLYWYRRVMGKEIKFLLHFVKESKQDESGMPNNRFLAERTGGTYSTLKVQPAELEDSGVYFCASSLRFQGAWMAEAFFGQGTRLTVV.

This clone came up a few times. This chain joins TRBV27 and TRBJ1-1; unclear D gene. V was clipped by 6 bases and J by 1 base, with 9 bases between them. This CDR3 comprises 13 residues. Germline CDR1 and CDR2: MNHEY and SMNVEV (reference sequence). The CDR3 region is CASSHTENTEAFF. The CDR3 nucleotides read TGTGCCAGCAGCCATACAGAGAACACTGAAGCTTTCTTT.

This clone has more than one count but fewer than ten. The genes are TRBV7-2 and TRBJ2-7; no reliable D call. The V gene's germline CDR1 is SGHTA and CDR2 FQGNSA. Deletions cut 1 base from V and 2 bases from J, with 12 bases between. This CDR3 region has 15 residues. The CDR3 here is CASSLDGNRPYEQYF. In DNA form, the CDR3 reads TGTGCCAGCAGCTTAGACGGCAACAGACCCTACGAGCAGTACTTC.

For the CDR3, the DNA is TGTGCCTGGAGTGTACTGTTAGCGGAGAGCTCCTACAATGAGCAGTTCTTC. Protein: CAWSVLLAESSYNEQFF. This chain joins TRBV30 and TRBJ2-1; a possible D gene is TRBD2 (6 bases). The germline CDR1 and CDR2 sequences are GTSNPN and SVGIG (reference sequence). V shed 0 bases and J shed 0 bases, with 15 bases lying between them. CDR3 length: 17 residues. Combining the CDR3 with reference TRBV30 and TRBJ2-1 gives the whole variable domain SQTIHQWPATLVQPVGSPLSLECTVEGTSNPNLYWYRQAAGRGLQLLFYSVGIGQISSEVPQNLSASRPQDRQFILSSKKLLLSDSGFYLCAWSVLLAESSYNEQFFGPGTRLTVL.

This clone appeared a few times. The chain couples TRBV4-1 to TRBJ2-5; D is ambiguous. Germline V gene lookup returns CDR1 MGHRA and CDR2 YSYEKL. The CDR3 length is 14 residues. The germline V and J ends were trimmed by 1 base and 6 bases, with 12 bases remaining between them. CDR3 residues: CASSQGGMGQTQYF. CDR3 coding DNA: TGCGCCAGCAGCCAAGGGGGAATGGGTCAGACCCAGTACTTC.

This rearrangement joins TRBV19 to TRBJ2-2; D remains ambiguous. From germline, CDR1 is LNHDA and CDR2 SQIVND (reference sequence). The CDR3 runs to 12 residues. The CDR3 DNA reads as TGTGGCACATCAGTCGGCACCGGGGAGCTGTTTTTT. Translation gives CGTSVGTGELFF.

V gene TRBV6-1 combines with J gene TRBJ2-1; tentatively, D is TRBD1 or TRBD2 (5 bases each). The germline CDR1 and CDR2 sequences are MNHNS and SASEGT. CDR3 length: 11 residues. V dropped 10 bases and J dropped 12 bases, with 16 bases sitting between them. The CDR3 sequence is CATRVRGTQFF. CDR3 nucleotides: TGTGCCACAAGGGTGAGGGGTACGCAGTTCTTC.

The chain joins TRBV4-1 to TRBJ2-1; 11 nucleotides match TRBD2. Losses at the gene ends were 4 bases for V and 3 bases for J; bases not matched to a gene: 5. CDR1 and CDR2 from the germline V gene are MGHRA and YSYEKL. The CDR3 runs 16 residues. The CDR3 region is CASSLLTSGSYNEQFF. The CDR3 DNA reads as TGCGCCAGCAGCCTATTAACTAGCGGGAGCTACAATGAGCAGTTCTTC.

The chain recombines TRBV19 with TRBJ2-3; TRBD2 might be the D (5 bases). The CDR3 is 13 residues long. The germline V gene has CDR1 LNHDA and CDR2 SQIVND (reference sequence). Trimming removed 5 bases from V and 2 bases from J, with 8 bases in between. This CDR3 is CASSQLDTDTQYF. CDR3 nucleotide sequence: TGTGCCAGTAGTCAACTAGACACAGATACGCAGTATTTT.

The CDR3 is CASSLTALSTYNEQFF. In DNA, the CDR3 is TGTGCCAGCAGCTTAACAGCTCTAAGCACCTACAATGAGCAGTTCTTC. The chain employs TRBV7-8 and TRBJ2-1; D remains unclear. Germline CDR1 is SGHVS and CDR2 is FQNEAQ. The CDR3 has 16 amino acids. Trimming shortened V by 2 bases and J by 2 bases, and 13 bases separated the two germline ends. Using reference TRBV7-8 and TRBJ2-1 for the parts outside the CDR3, the full variable domain is GAGVSQSPRYKVAKRGQDVALRCDPISGHVSLFWYQQALGQGPEFLTYFQNEAQLDKSGLPSDRFFAERPEGSVSTLKIQRTQQEDSAVYLCASSLTALSTYNEQFFGPGTRLTVL.

J is TRBJ2-6 and V is TRBV27; D unresolved. Deletions cut 7 bases from V and 4 bases from J, with 14 bases between. Germline loops: CDR1 MNHEY, CDR2 SMNVEV (reference sequence). The CDR3 runs to 15 residues. CDR3: CASTAHMPGANVLTF. CDR3 sequence (DNA): TGTGCCAGCACCGCCCACATGCCAGGGGCCAACGTCCTGACTTTC.

This clone was seen many times. CDR3 bases: TGCAGCACCTTGGGACAAGCTGGCTACACCTTC. It specifies CSTLGQAGYTF. The chain carries TRBV29-1 and TRBJ1-2; TRBD1 is a possible D gene (6 bases). Trimming took 8 bases from V and 7 from J, leaving 14 bases between them. The CDR3 runs to 11 residues. The germline CDR1 and CDR2 sequences are SQVTM and ANQGSEA.

Details on this clone: Relative to the germline gene, one junction end is altered; a read error may explain this. This chain joins TRBV7-9 and TRBJ2-7; D is ambiguous. The CDR3 length is 10 residues. Germline CDR1 and CDR2: SEHNR and FQNEAQ (reference sequence). The CDR3: CASSPEAASF. The CDR3 nucleotides read TGTGCCAGCAGCCCCGAGGCCGCTTCATTC. Looking up the rest from reference TRBV7-9 and TRBJ2-7 gives the full variable domain: DTGVSQNPRHKITKRGQNVTFRCDPISEHNRLYWYRQTLGQGPEFLTYFQNEAQLEKSRLLSDRFSAERPKGSFSTLEIQRTEQGDSAMYLCASSPEAASFGPGTRLTVT.

This chain links TRBV4-2 with TRBJ2-2; D might be TRBD2 (6 bases). V shed 5 bases and J shed 6 bases, with 10 bases lying between them. Germline V CDR1 and CDR2: LGHNA, YNFKEQ. This CDR3 spans 13 amino acids. The CDR3: CASSASVSGELFF. The CDR3 nucleotides are TGTGCCAGCAGCGCTAGCGTGTCCGGGGAGCTGTTTTTT.

This chain joins TRBV30 and TRBJ2-7; 11 bases are a match to TRBD1. Germline values: CDR1 GTSNPN, CDR2 SVGIG (reference sequence). The CDR3 extends over 14 amino acids. J gave up 6 bases and V 2 bases, and 6 bases lay outside the gene matches. CDR3 region: CAWSTGQGAGEQYF. The CDR3 coding sequence is TGTGCCTGGAGTACTGGACAGGGGGCGGGCGAGCAGTACTTC.

The rearrangement joins TRBV28 to TRBJ1-4; D ambiguous. The CDR3 loop spans 16 amino acids. The V gene's germline CDR1 is MDHEN and CDR2 SYDVKM. V was shortened by 9 bases and J by 1 base, with 18 bases between the two germline ends. CDR3 sequence (DNA): TGTGCCAGGCTAGTCCTTCGGGGTGAAACTAATGAAAAACTGTTTTTT. This encodes CARLVLRGETNEKLFF. The variable domain in full, with the rest retrieved from reference TRBV28 and TRBJ1-4, is DVKVTQSSRYLVKRTGEKVFLECVQDMDHENMFWYRQDPGLGLRLIYFSYDVKMKEKGDIPEGYSVSREKKERFSLILESASTNQTSMYLCARLVLRGETNEKLFFGSGTQLSVL.

V gene TRBV5-1 combines with J gene TRBJ2-3, with 8 bases that match TRBD2. The V segment lost 1 base and the J segment 4 bases; nucleotides outside the gene matches: 5. CDR1 is SGHRS and CDR2 is YFSETQ in the germline V gene. There are 15 residues in the CDR3. CDR3 sequence reads: CASSLTSGIADTQYF. The DNA for the CDR3 is TGCGCCAGCAGCTTGACTAGCGGCATTGCAGATACGCAGTATTTT.

This clone was detected only a few times. The rearrangement links TRBV29-1 to TRBJ2-2; D is possibly TRBD1 (7 bases). CDR3 length: 15 residues. Deletions cut 1 base from V and 1 base from J, with 10 bases between. Germline-derived CDR1 and CDR2 are SQVTM and ANQGSEA. In DNA form, the CDR3 reads TGCAGCGTTGAAGGGCGGGACAGGAACACCGGGGAGCTGTTTTTT. It specifies CSVEGRDRNTGELFF.

The table lists this clone with a few counts. V usage is TRBV30 and J usage is TRBJ2-1; the D is unclear. Germline values: CDR1 GTSNPN, CDR2 SVGIG (reference sequence). Trimming pared 2 bases from V and 7 bases from J, leaving 9 bases between. The CDR3 contains 12 residues. CDR3: CAWSQSPNEQFF. Here the CDR3 DNA reads TGTGCCTGGAGTCAATCACCTAATGAGCAGTTCTTC.